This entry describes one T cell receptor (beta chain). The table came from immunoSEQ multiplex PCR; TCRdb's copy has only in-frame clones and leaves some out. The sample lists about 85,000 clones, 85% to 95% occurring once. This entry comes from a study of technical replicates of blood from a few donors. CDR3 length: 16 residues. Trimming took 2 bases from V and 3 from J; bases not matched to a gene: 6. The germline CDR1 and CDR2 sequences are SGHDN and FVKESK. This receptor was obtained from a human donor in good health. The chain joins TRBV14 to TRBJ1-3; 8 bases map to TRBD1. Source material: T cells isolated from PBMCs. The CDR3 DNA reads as TGTGCCAGCAGCCAATTAGGACAGGGAGGTGGAAACACCATATATTTT. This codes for CASSQLGQGGGNTIYF.